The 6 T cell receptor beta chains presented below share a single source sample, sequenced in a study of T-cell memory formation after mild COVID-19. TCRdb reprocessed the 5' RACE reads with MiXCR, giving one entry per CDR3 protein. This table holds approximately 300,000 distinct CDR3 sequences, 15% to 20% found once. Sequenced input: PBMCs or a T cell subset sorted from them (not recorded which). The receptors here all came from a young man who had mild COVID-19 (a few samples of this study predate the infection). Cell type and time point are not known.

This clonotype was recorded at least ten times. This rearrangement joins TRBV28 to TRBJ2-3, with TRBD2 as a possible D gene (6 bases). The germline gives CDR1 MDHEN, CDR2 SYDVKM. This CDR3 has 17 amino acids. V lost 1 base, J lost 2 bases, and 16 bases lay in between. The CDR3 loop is CASSLLAAGQATDTQYF. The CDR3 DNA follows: TGTGCCAGCAGTTTATTAGCAGCGGGTCAGGCCACAGATACGCAGTATTTT.

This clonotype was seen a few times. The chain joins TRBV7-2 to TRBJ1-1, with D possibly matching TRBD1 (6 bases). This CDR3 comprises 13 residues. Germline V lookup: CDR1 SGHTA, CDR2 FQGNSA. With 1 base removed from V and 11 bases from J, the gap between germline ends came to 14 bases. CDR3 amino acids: CASSLGLPTGAFF. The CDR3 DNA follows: TGTGCCAGCAGCTTAGGTCTCCCAACAGGGGCTTTCTTT. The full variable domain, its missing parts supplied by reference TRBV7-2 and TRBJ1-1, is GAGVSQSPSNKVTEKGKDVELRCDPISGHTALYWYRQSLGQGLEFLIYFQGNSAPDKSGLPSDRFSAERTGGSVSTLTIQRTQQEDSAVYLCASSLGLPTGAFFGQGTRLTVV.

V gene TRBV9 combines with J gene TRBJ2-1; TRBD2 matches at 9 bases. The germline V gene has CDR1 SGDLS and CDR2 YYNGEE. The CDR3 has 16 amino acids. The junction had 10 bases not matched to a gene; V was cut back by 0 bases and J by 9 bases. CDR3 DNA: TGTGCCAGCAGCGTAGAGGCGGGGGGGCCCTCACCTGAGCAGTTCTTC. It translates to CASSVEAGGPSPEQFF.

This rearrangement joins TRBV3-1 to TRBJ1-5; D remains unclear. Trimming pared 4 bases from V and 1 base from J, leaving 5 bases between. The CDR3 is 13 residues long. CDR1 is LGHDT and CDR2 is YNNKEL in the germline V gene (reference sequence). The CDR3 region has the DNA TGTGCCAGCAGCCGGGAGAGCAATCAGCCCCAGCATTTT. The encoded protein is CASSRESNQPQHF. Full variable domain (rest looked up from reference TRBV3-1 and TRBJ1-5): DTAVSQTPKYLVTQMGNDKSIKCEQNLGHDTMYWYKQDSKKFLKIMFSYNNKELIINETVPNRFSPKSPDKAHLNLHINSLELGDSAVYFCASSRESNQPQHFGDGTRLSIL.

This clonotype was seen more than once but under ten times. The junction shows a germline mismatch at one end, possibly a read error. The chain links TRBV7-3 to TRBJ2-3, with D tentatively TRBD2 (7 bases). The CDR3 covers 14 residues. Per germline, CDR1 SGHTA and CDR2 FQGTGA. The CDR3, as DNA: TGTGCCAGCAGCTTAACGTCTGCGGGGGCCCAGAAAACTTTT. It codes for CASSLTSAGAQKTF.

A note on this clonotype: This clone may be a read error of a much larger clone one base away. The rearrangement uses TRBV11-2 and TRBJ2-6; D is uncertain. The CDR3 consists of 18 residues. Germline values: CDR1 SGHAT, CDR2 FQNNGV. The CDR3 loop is CAISSRIGIYSGANVLTF. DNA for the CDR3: TGTGCCATCAGCTCCCGTATAGGGATCTACTCTGGGGCCAACGTCCTGACTTTC.